This T cell receptor beta chain came from a study of OX40 agonist ivuxolimab in advanced cancers. Study-wide context: Dosing consisted of intravenous ivuxolimab at 0.01 to 10 mg/kg every 2 weeks. Of the patients, three showed partial responses, one with hepatocellular carcinoma and two with cutaneous melanoma.

Overall study findings and caveats: At 0.1 to 3.0 mg/kg and by week 6, CD4+ and CD8+ T cells in the blood had expanded clonally. Those patients achieving a partial response at 0.1-3.0 mg/kg showed among the lowest clonal expansion.

Of note for this clone: The antigen is unknown.

Germline CDR1 is SEHNR and CDR2 is FQNEAQ (reference sequence). With 1 base clipped from V and 2 bases from J, the junction kept 3 bases outside the gene matches. The length of the CDR3 is 16 residues. TCRdb keeps only in-frame clones here, not all; method: immunoSEQ multiplex PCR. The sample consists of 45,000 to 50,000 clones, roughly 89% of them appearing once. The clonotype was recovered from an adult with an advanced solid tumor such as melanoma, head and neck, liver or kidney cancer. The rearrangement uses TRBV7-9 and TRBJ2-1; 9 nucleotides agree with TRBD2. The starting material was CD4+ or CD8+ T cells sorted from blood, obtained in a trial of the OX40 agonist ivuxolimab. In nucleotides, the CDR3 is TGTGCCAGCAGCTTAGTTGCGGGAGGGCCCTACAATGAGCAGTTCTTC. This sequence encodes CASSLVAGGPYNEQFF.